This T cell receptor (beta chain) originates from a study of chemoradiotherapy in HPV16-positive cancers. Using immunoSEQ multiplex PCR, the repertoire was profiled, and TCRdb retains in-frame clones only, with some absent. The sample includes approximately 9,000 clones, approximately 84% of them seen just once. Germline CDR1 reads SGHDT; CDR2 reads YYEEEE. The ends lost 0 bases at V and 3 bases at J; junction bases unmatched: 5. The CDR3 has 15 residues. Sample: blood, taken from a patient who underwent chemoradiotherapy. The TCR comes from a human donor with HPV-associated anogenital cancer. The chain carries TRBV5-6 and TRBJ1-2; 7 bases agree with TRBD1. CDR3 sequence (DNA): TGTGCCAGCAGCTTGGCCAACACAGGGGACTATGGCTACACCTTC. It translates to CASSLANTGDYGYTF.